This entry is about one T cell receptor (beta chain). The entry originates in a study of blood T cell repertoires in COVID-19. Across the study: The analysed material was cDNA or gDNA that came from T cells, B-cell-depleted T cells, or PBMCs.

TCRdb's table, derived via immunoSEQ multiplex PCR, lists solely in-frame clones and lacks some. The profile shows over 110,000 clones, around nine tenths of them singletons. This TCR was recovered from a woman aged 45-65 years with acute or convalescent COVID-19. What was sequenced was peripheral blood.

In DNA form, the CDR3 reads TGTGCCAGCAGCAAAGGTTGGCAGGGGAACACTGAAGCTTTCTTT. It encodes CASSKGWQGNTEAFF. V gene TRBV21-1 combines with J gene TRBJ1-1; TRBD1 is the table's D call, not checked against the DNA. TRBV21-1 is designated a pseudogene. The CDR3 contains 15 residues.